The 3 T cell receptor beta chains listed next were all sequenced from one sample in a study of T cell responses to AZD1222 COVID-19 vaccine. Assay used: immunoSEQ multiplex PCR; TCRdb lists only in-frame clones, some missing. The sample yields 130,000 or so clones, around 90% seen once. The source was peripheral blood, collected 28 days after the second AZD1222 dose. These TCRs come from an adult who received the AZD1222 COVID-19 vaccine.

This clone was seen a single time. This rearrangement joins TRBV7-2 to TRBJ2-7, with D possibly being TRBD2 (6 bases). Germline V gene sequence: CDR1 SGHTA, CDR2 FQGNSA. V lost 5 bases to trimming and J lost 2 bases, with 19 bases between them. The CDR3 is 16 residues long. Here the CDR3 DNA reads TGTGCCAGCAGCCCAGCGTCGGGGACTGGCCCCTACGAGCAGTACGTC. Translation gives CASSPASGTGPYEQYV.

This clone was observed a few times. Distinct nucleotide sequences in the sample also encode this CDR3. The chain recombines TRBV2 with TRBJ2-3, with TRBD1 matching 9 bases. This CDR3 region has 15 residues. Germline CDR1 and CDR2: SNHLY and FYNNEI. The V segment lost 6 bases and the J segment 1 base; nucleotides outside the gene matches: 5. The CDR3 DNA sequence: TGTGCCAGCAGCGCACAGGGGGCGGGCACAGATACGCAGTATTTT. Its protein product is CASSAQGAGTDTQYF.

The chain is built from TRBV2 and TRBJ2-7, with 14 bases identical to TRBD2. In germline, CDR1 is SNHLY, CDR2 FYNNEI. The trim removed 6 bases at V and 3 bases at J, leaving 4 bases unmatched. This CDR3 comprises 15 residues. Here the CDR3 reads CASSTGTSGSYEQYF. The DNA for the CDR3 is TGTGCCAGCAGCACCGGGACTAGCGGGAGCTACGAGCAGTACTTC. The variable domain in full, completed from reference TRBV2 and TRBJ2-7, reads EPEVTQTPSHQVTQMGQEVILRCVPISNHLYFYWYRQILGQKVEFLVSFYNNEISEKSEIFDDQFSVERPDGSNFTLKIRSTKLEDSAMYFCASSTGTSGSYEQYFGPGTRLTVT.